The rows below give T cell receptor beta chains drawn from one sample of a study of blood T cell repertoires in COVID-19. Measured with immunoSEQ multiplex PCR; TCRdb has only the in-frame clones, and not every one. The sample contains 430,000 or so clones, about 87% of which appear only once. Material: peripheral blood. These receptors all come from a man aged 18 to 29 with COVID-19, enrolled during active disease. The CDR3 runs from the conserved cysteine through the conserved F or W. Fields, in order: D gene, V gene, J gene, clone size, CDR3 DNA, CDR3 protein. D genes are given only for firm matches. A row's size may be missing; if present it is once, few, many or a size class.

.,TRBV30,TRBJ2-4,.,TGTGCCTGGAGCAACGTCGGGGTTGACAAAAACATTCAGTACTTC,CAWSNVGVDKNIQYF
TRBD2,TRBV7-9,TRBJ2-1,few,TGTGCCAGCAGCTTAGCGTCTAGCGGCAAATACAATGAGCAGTTCTTC,CASSLASSGKYNEQFF
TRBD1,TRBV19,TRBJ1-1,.,TGTGCCAGTACCCGGGACAGGGGAGAGGAAGCTTTCTTT,CASTRDRGEEAFF
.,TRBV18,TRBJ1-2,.,TGTGCCAGCTCACCAGAGACAGAGTATGGCTACACCTTC,CASSPETEYGYTF
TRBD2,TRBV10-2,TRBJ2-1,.,TGCGCCAGCCGAGTTTCCGGGACTAGCGGGAATAATGAGCAGTTCTTC,CASRVSGTSGNNEQFF
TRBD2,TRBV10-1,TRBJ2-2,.,TGCGCCAGCAGTGCAGCGGGAGACACCGGGGAGCTGTTTTTT,CASSAAGDTGELFF
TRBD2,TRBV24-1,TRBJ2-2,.,TGTGCCACCAGTGACCCGGGACTAGCGGGACGGACCGGGGAGCTGTTTTTT,CATSDPGLAGRTGELFF
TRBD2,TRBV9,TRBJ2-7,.,TGTGCCAGCAGCGTAGAGGGAGGCGGGGGGGACTACGAGCAGTACTTC,CASSVEGGGGDYEQYF
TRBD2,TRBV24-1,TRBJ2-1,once,TGTGCCACCAGTGACCTAGCGGGAGGGCCAGACAATGAGCAGTTCTTC,CATSDLAGGPDNEQFF
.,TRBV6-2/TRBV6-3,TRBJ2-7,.,TGTGCCAGCAGTTACGGTAGGGGCGTCTACGAGCAGTACTTC,CASSYGRGVYEQYF
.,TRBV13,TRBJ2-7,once,TGTGCCAGCAGCTTAGGCTATGGGACAACGGAGACCGAGCAGTACTTC,CASSLGYGTTETEQYF
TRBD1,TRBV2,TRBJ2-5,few,TGTGCCAGCAGGGACAGGGGAGAGACCCAGTACTTC,CASRDRGETQYF
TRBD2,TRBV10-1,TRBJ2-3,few,TGCGCCAGCAGTGATCCTAGCGGGAGAAGGGGCACAGATACGCAGTATTTT,CASSDPSGRRGTDTQYF
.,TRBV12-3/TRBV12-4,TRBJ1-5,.,TGTGCCAGCAGTTTTTCCGAGAATCAGCCCCAGCATTTT,CASSFSENQPQHF
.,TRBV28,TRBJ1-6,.,TGTGCCAGTGAGAGGGCGGGGTCCCTTAGGGCCCTCCACTTT,CASERAGSLRALHF
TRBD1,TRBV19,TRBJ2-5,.,TGTGCCAGTAGTATCGTAACAGGGGATTGGGAGACCCAGTACTTC,CASSIVTGDWETQYF
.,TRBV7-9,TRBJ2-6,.,TGTGCCAGCAGCTCGTTTGTGGCCAACGTCCTGACTTTC,CASSSFVANVLTF
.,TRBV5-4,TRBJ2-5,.,TGTGCCAGCAGCGGGCAGGGACAAGAGACCCAGTACTTC,CASSGQGQETQYF
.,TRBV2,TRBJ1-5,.,TGTGCCAGCGGACAGTCCGCTGGCAATCAGCCCCAGCATTTT,CASGQSAGNQPQHF
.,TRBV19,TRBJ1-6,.,TGTGCCAGTACCCCGGACAGCTCGTATTCACCCCTCCACTTT,CASTPDSSYSPLHF
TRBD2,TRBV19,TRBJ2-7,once,TGTGCCAGTAGTACGGGACTAGCCTACGAGCAGTACTTC,CASSTGLAYEQYF
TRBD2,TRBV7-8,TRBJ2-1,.,TGTGCCAGCAGCCAGCTAGCGGGGGGGCAGAATGAGCAGTTCTTC,CASSQLAGGQNEQFF
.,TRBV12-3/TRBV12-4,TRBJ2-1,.,TGTGCCAGCAGTTTACTCAATGAGCAGTTCTTC,CASSLLNEQFF
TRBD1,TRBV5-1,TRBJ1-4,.,TGCGCCAGCTGCGGGACAGGGGTTGCGGGTGAAAAACTGTTTTTT,CASCGTGVAGEKLFF
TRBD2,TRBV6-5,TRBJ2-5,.,TGTGCCAGCAGTTACAGCGGGGGACAAGAGACCCAGTACTTC,CASSYSGGQETQYF
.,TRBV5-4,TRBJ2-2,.,TGTGCCAGCAGCAAACGACTTACCAGCGGAACGAACACCGGGGAGCTGTTTTTT,CASSKRLTSGTNTGELFF
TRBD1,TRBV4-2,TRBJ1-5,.,TGTGCCAGCAGCCCTACAGGGGCGAGCAATCAGCCCCAGCATTTT,CASSPTGASNQPQHF
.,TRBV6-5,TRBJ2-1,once,TGTGCCAGCAGAAGGTACGGGGTACCGGAGCAGTTCTTC,CASRRYGVPEQFF
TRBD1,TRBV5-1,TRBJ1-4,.,TGCGCCAGCAGCGCCCCCGGGACAGGGAATGAAAAACTGTTTTTT,CASSAPGTGNEKLFF
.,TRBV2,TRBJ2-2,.,TGTGCCAGCAGAGAAGGTGGAGGGCGACTCGCCGGGGAGCTGTTTTTT,CASREGGGRLAGELFF
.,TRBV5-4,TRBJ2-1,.,TGTGCCAGCAGCTCGCGGGCACCATCCTACAATGAGCAGTTCTTC,CASSSRAPSYNEQFF
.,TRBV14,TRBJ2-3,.,TGTGCCAGCAGCACACAGGTTTCAGATACGCAGTATTTT,CASSTQVSDTQYF
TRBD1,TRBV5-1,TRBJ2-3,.,TGCGCCAGCAGCTTGGGGTCGGCGGGACAGGCTTTAGATACGCAGTATTTT,CASSLGSAGQALDTQYF
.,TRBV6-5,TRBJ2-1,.,TGTGCCAGCAGTTATAACGCGTTTGGAGGGGGGGAGTTCTTC,CASSYNAFGGGEFF
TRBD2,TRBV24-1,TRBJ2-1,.,TGTGCCACCGAGGGACTAGCGGGAGAGGGGAAGTTCTTC,CATEGLAGEGKFF
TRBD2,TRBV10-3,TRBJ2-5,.,TGTGCCATCAGTGAGTGGGGTACGGGAGGAGAGACCCAGTACTTC,CAISEWGTGGETQYF
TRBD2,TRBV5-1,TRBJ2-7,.,TGCGCCAGCAGCTCCGGGACTAGCGCGTCGGAGCAGTACTTC,CASSSGTSASEQYF
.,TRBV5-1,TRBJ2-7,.,TGCGCCAGCAGGCTAGTCAGGGGAACCTACGAGCAGTACTTC,CASRLVRGTYEQYF
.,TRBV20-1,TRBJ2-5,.,TGCAGTGCCCGGAGGGGAGAGACCCAGTACTTC,CSARRGETQYF
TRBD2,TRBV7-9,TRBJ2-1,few,TGTGCCAGCAGTCTGAGCGGGGGTTCCTACAATGAGCAGTTCTTC,CASSLSGGSYNEQFF
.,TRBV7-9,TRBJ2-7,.,TGTGCCAGCACCGTAGGCGGGCTGACACCTCTCGGCGAGCAGTACTTC,CASTVGGLTPLGEQYF
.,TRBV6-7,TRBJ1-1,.,TGTGCCAGCAGTTACCCAAGGGGATCCACTGAAGCTTTCTTT,CASSYPRGSTEAFF
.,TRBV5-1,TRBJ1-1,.,TGCGCCAGCTCACCGGGAGGGAGGTTGGTAGCTTTCTTT,CASSPGGRLVAFF
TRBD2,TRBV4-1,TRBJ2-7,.,TGCGCCAGGCGACTAGCGGGATCCTACGAGCAGTACTTC,CARRLAGSYEQYF
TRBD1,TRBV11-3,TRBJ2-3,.,TGTGCCAGCGGGACAGGGGTTCCAGATACGCAGTATTTT,CASGTGVPDTQYF
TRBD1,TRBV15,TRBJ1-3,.,TGTGCCACCAGCAATGGACAGGCGATCTCTGGAAACACCATATATTTT,CATSNGQAISGNTIYF
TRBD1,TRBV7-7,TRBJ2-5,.,TGTGCTAGCAGCCAAGGGACAGGAGAGACCCAGTACTTC,CASSQGTGETQYF